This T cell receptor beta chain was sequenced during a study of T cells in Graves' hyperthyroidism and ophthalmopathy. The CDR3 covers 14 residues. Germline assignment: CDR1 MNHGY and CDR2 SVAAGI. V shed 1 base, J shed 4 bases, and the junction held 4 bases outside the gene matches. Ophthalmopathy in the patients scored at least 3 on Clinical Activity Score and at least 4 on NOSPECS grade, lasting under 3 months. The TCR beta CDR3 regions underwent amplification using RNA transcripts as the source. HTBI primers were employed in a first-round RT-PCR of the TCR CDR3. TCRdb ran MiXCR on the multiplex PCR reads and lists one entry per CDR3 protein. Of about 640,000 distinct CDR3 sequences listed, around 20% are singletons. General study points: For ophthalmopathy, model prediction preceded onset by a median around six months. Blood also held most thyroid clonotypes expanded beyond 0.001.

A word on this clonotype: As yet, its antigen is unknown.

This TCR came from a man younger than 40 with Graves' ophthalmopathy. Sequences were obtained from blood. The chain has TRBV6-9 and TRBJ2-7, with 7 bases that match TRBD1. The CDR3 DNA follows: TGTGCCAGCAGTTATTTTGGACAGGATTACGAGCAGTACTTC. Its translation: CASSYFGQDYEQYF.